This is a list of T cell receptor beta chains from one sample in a study of tumor and adjacent non-tumor tissue in lung cancer. MiXCR, run by TCRdb on the multiplex PCR reads, gives a single entry per CDR3 protein. The sample contains more than 60,000 distinct CDR3 sequences, around four fifths of which appear only once. Input material: lung tumor tissue. These TCRs come from a woman between 50 and 59 years old with non-small cell lung cancer. The CDR3 runs from the conserved cysteine through the conserved F or W.

v_call | cdr3_aa
TRBV20-1 | CSARAPVVDYEQYF
TRBV5-4 | CASGKGPSGSYNEQFF
TRBV20-1 | CSVGAGTSVPERFF
TRBV18 | CAISAGQGGNQPQHF
TRBV7-9 | CASSLAQGGPSGYTF
TRBV29-1 | CSVDSQGSDTQNF
TRBV6-1 | CTSSETLAGGRDTQYF
TRBV10-2 | CATRDMHSSYEQYF
TRBV12-3/TRBV12-4 | CANSLVLAGGSYEQYF
TRBV6-5 | CATQGCTDMQYF
TRBV12-3/TRBV12-4 | CASSPAGGPRNEEFF
TRBV6-4 | CASSDYSSRSGVNEQFF
TRBV6-1 | CASSERMWGSYEQYF
TRBV7-9 | CASSATGVAGELFF
TRBV6-2/TRBV6-3 | CASSVSRGDAYGYTF
TRBV20-1 | CSAIRQGHEQYF
TRBV20-1 | CSTPTLQGSSTDTQYF
TRBV6-5 | CASSYNRGHEQFF
TRBV4-1 | CASSQDRVNTDTQYF
TRBV6-2/TRBV6-3 | CVSTRTSDTDTQYF
TRBV12-3/TRBV12-4 | CASSVGGETQYF
TRBV3-1 | CASSLAGPDTQYF
TRBV4-2 | CASSQDTGTGGSYEQYF
TRBV5-4 | CASSSSGTNVLTF
TRBV12-3/TRBV12-4 | CANSLAGGNKQFF
TRBV6-5 | CASRPNTGDLFF
TRBV6-1 | CASSEVGGGVEANILTF
TRBV6-1 | CASVPFGNGNLETQYF
TRBV28 | CARSVRESLHF
TRBV5-1 | CASSLAGGRRSYEQYF
TRBV6-5 | CASSTTYEKNF
TRBV29-1 | CSVPYRGPEAFF
TRBV10-3 | CAIGVGGEGIQYF
TRBV11-2 | CASSPPTSEVCEQFF
TRBV29-1 | CSVFRTGGGYEQYF
TRBV11-2 | CVSSLGPSGTAYGYTF
TRBV11-2 | CDSSLVETTDTHYF
TRBV19 | CASSPSWVDIEAFF
TRBV4-2 | CASSQGQDSGANILTF
TRBV5-6 | CDSIGRFDETQYF
TRBV4-1 | CASSGVTYQGTQYF
TRBV4-1 | CASNFDRLYDQYF
TRBV7-8 | CASSFAGPLYEQYF
TRBV5-4 | CASSLVRSTDTQYF
TRBV28 | CASSLFADAHYF
TRBV12-3/TRBV12-4 | CVGRGHAYEQYF
TRBV4-1 | CAGSQDRGRYEQYF
TRBV4-2 | CASSQDHEQPQHF
TRBV28 | CASSSAGRTGLAEAFF
TRBV11-2 | CAEREGGPREQSF
TRBV6-6 | CASTPETVNHGYTF
TRBV12-3/TRBV12-4 | CASNFPEGRGTQYF
TRBV4-2 | CASSQVPTGNTGVTYSDQPQHF
TRBV29-1 | CSVGRQGDTGELFF
TRBV6-6 | CASSPTCGEAQCF
TRBV29-1 | CSVHIRGVHGNTIYF
TRBV20-1 | CSALPLTSGTQGTQHF
TRBV20-1 | CNMDRGNQPHHF
TRBV6-2/TRBV6-3 | CASRRSPGPYEQYF
TRBV7-8 | CASCDLRGGGGKFHRDTQYF